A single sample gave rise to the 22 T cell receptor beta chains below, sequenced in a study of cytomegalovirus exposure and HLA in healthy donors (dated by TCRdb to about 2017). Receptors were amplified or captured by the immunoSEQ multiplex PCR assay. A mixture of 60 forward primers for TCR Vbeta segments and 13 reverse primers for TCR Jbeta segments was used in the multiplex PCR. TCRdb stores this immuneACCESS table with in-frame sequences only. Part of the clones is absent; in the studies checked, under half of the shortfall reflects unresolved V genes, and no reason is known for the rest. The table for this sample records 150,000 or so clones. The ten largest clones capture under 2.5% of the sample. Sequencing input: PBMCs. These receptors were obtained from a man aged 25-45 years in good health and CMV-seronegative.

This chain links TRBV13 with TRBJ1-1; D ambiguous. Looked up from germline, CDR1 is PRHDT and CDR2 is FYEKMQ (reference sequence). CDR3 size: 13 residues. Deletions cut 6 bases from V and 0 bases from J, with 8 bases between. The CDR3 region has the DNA TGTGCCAGCAGTTGGGCTATGAACACTGAAGCTTTCTTT. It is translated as CASSWAMNTEAFF.

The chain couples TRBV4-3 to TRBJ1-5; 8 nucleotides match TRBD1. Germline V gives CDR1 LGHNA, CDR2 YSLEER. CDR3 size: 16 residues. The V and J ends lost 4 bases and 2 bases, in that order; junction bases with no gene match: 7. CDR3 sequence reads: CASSPEVQGGNQPQHF. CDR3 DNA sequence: TGCGCCAGCAGCCCGGAGGTACAGGGGGGCAATCAGCCCCAGCATTTT.

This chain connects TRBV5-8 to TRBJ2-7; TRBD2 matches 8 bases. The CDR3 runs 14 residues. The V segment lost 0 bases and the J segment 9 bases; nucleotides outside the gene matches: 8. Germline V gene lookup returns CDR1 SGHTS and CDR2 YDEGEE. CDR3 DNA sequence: TGTGCCAGCAGCTTGGTATTAGCGGGAAAAGCGCAGTACTTC. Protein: CASSLVLAGKAQYF.

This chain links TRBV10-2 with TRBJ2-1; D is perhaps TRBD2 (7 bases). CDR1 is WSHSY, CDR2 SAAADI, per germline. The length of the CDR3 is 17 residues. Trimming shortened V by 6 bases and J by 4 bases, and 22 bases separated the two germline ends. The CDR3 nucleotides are TGCGCCAGCAGCCTCCGGGGGGCCGGGAGCTTTTACAATGAGCAGTTCTTC. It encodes CASSLRGAGSFYNEQFF.

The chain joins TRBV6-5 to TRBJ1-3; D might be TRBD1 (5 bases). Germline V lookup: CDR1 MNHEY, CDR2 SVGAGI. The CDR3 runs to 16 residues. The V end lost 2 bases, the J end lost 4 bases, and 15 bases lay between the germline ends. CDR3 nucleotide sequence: TGTGCCAGCAGTTACACGGAGGGGATTGACGGAAACACCATATATTTT. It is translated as CASSYTEGIDGNTIYF.

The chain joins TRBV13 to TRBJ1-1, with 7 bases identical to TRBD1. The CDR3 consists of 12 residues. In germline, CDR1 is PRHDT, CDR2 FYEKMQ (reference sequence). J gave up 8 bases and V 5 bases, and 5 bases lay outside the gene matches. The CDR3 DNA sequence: TGTGCCAGCAGCGGAGACAGGGTCGAAGCTTTCTTT. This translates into CASSGDRVEAFF.

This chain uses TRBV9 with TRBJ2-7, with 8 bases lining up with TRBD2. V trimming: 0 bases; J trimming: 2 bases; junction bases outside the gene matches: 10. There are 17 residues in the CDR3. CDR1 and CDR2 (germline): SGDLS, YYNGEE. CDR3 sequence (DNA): TGTGCCAGCAGCGTAGCCGGGACGGCGGGAGGCGCCTACGAGCAGTACTTC. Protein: CASSVAGTAGGAYEQYF.

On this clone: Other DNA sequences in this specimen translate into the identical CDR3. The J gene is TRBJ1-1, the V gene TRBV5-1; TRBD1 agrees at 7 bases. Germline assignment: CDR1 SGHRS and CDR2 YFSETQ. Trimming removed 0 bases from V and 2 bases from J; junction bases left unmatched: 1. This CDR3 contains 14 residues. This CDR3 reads CASSLEGANTEAFF. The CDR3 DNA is TGCGCCAGCAGCTTGGAGGGGGCCAACACTGAAGCTTTCTTT.

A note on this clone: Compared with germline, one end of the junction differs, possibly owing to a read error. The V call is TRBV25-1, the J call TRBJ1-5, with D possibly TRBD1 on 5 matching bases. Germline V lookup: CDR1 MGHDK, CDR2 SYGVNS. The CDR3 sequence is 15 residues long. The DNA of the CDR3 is TGTGCCAGCAGCCAGGGAGGGTCTGACAATCGGCCCCAGCATTTT. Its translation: CASSQGGSDNRPQHF.

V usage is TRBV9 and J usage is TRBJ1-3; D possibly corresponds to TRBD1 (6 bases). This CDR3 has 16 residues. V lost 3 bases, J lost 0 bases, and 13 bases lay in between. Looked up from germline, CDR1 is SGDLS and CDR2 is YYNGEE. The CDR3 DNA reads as TGTGCCAGCAGCGCAAGCACAGGGAACTCTGGAAACACCATATATTTT. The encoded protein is CASSASTGNSGNTIYF.

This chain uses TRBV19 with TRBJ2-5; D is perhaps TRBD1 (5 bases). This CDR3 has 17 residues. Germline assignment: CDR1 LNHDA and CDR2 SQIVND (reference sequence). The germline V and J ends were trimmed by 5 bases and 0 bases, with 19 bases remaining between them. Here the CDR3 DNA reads TGTGCCAGTAGTCGGGTAACGACAGACCATTACCAAGAGACCCAGTACTTC. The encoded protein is CASSRVTTDHYQETQYF.

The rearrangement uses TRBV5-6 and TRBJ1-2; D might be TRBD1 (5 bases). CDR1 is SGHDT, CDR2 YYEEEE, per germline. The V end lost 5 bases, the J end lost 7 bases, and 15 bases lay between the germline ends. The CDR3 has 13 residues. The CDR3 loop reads CASRELGLRGYTF. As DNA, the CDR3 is TGTGCCAGCAGGGAATTGGGACTACGTGGCTACACCTTC.

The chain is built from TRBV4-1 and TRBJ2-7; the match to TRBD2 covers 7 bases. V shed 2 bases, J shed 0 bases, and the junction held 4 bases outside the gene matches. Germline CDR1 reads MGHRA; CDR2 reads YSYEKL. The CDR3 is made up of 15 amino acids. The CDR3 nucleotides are TGCGCCAGCAGCCAATTTCGGACTAGCTCCTACGAGCAGTACTTC. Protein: CASSQFRTSSYEQYF.

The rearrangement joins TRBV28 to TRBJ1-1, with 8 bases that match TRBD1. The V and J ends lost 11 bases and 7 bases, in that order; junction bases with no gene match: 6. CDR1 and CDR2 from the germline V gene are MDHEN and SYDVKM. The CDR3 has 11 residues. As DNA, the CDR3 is TGTGCCTCCAACAGGGGGATTGAAGCTTTCTTT. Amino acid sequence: CASNRGIEAFF.

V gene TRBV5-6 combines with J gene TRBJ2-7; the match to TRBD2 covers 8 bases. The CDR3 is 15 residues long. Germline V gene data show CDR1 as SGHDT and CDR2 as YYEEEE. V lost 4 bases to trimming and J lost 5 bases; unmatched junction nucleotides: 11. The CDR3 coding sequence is TGTGCCAGCAGCACGCTAGTCGGGAGGGAGGACGAGCAGTACTTC. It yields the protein CASSTLVGREDEQYF.

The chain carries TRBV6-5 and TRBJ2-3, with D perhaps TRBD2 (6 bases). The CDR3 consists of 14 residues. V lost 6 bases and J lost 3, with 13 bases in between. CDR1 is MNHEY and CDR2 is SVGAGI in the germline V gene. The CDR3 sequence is CASSYRGGTDTQYF. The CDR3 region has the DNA TGTGCCAGCAGCTACCGAGGAGGGACAGATACGCAGTATTTT.

The CDR3 DNA is TGTGCCAGCAGTCCCCGAGGTTACGAGCAGTACTTC. Protein sequence: CASSPRGYEQYF. V is TRBV6-6 and J is TRBJ2-7; D is undetermined. Trimming shortened V by 5 bases and J by 4 bases, and 9 bases separated the two germline ends. CDR3 length: 12 amino acids. Per germline, CDR1 MNHNY and CDR2 SVGAGI (reference sequence).

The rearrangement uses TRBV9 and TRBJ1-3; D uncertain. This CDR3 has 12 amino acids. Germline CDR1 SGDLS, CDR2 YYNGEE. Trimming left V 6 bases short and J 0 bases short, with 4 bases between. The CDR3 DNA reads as TGTGCCAGCACAAACTCTGGAAACACCATATATTTT. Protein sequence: CASTNSGNTIYF.

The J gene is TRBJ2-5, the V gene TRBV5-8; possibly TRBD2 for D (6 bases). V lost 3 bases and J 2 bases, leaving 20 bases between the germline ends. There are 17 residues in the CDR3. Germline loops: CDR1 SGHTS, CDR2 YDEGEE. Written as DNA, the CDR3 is TGTGCCAGCAGCTCCTCCCGAGTCGGGAGCGCACAAGAGACCCAGTACTTC. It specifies CASSSSRVGSAQETQYF.

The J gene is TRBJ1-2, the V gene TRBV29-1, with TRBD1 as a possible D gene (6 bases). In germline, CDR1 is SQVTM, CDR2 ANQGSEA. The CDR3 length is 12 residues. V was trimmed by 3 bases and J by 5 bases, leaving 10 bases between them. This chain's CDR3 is CSVEGTRYGYTF. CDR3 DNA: TGCAGCGTTGAGGGGACACGTTATGGCTACACCTTC.

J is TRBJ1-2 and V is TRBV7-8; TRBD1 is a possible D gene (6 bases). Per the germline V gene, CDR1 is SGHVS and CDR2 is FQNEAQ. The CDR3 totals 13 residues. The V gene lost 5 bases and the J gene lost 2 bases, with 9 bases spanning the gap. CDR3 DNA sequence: TGTGCCAGCAGCCGTACAGGGAACTATGGCTACACCTTC. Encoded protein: CASSRTGNYGYTF. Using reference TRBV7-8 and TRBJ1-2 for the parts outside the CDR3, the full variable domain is GAGVSQSPRYKVAKRGQDVALRCDPISGHVSLFWYQQALGQGPEFLTYFQNEAQLDKSGLPSDRFFAERPEGSVSTLKIQRTQQEDSAVYLCASSRTGNYGYTFGSGTRLTVV.

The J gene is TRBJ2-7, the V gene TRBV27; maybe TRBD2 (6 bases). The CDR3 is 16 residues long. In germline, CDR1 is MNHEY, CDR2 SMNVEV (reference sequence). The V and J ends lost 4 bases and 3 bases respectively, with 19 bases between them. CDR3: CASSSLSTREIYEQYF. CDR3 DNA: TGTGCCAGCAGTTCGCTATCGACACGGGAGATCTACGAGCAGTACTTC.